The rows below give T cell receptor beta chains drawn from one sample of a study of CD8 T cells in Susac syndrome. Each CDR3 protein is one row after TCRdb ran MiXCR on the immunoSEQ multiplex PCR reads. Of tens of thousands of distinct CDR3 sequences in the sample, under 96% are singletons; the top ten hold approximately 0.11%. Sequences were obtained from CD4+ T cells from PBMCs. These receptors all stem from a human donor with multiple sclerosis. Both conserved end residues are part of each CDR3. A D gene is named only where the DNA matches it firmly. Expanded clones get a size class; other rows say once, few or many, or leave the size out.

v_gene,d_gene,abundance,len,j_gene,CDR3aa,CDR3nt
TRBV9,NA,NA,12,TRBJ2-3,CASSGVLDTQYF,TGTGCCAGCAGCGGCGTCTTGGATACGCAGTATTTT
TRBV20-1,TRBD1,NA,17,TRBJ2-6,CSARDRGKSAGANVLTF,TGCAGTGCTAGAGACAGGGGGAAATCTGCTGGGGCCAACGTCCTGACTTTC
TRBV4-1,TRBD2,NA,17,TRBJ2-3,CASSGRTSGGYTDTQYF,TGCGCCAGCAGCGGACGGACTAGCGGGGGATACACAGATACGCAGTATTTT
TRBV29-1,TRBD1,NA,16,TRBJ2-1,CSVEYSTGVAYNEQFF,TGCAGCGTTGAATATTCAACAGGGGTCGCTTACAATGAGCAGTTCTTC
TRBV24-1,NA,NA,13,TRBJ2-1,CATSDSPGLEQFF,TGTGCCACCAGTGACAGTCCCGGACTTGAGCAGTTCTTC
TRBV12-3/TRBV12-4,NA,NA,13,TRBJ1-5,CASSLKGNQPQHF,TGTGCCAGCAGTTTAAAGGGGAATCAGCCCCAGCATTTT
TRBV27,NA,NA,15,TRBJ2-7,CASSLSGTAPYEQYF,TGTGCCAGCAGTCTCAGCGGGACAGCCCCTTACGAGCAGTACTTC
TRBV20-1,NA,NA,14,TRBJ1-4,CSASEGKGDEKLFF,TGCAGTGCTAGCGAAGGCAAGGGCGATGAAAAACTGTTTTTT
TRBV29-1,TRBD1,NA,15,TRBJ1-2,CSVVGANRQGDGYTF,TGCAGCGTTGTTGGGGCTAATCGACAGGGGGATGGCTACACCTTC
TRBV28,TRBD1,NA,15,TRBJ2-5,CASRGQDVSQETQYF,TGTGCCAGCAGGGGACAGGACGTCAGCCAAGAGACCCAGTACTTC
TRBV20-1,TRBD1,NA,15,TRBJ2-7,CNATRTGTGAYEQYF,TGCAATGCTACGAGAACGGGGACAGGGGCCTACGAGCAGTACTTC
TRBV5-1,TRBD2,NA,18,TRBJ2-3,CASSYRTSGGTYTDTQYF,TGCGCCAGCAGCTACAGGACTAGCGGGGGTACCTACACAGATACGCAGTATTTT
TRBV7-9,NA,NA,13,TRBJ2-2,CASSSQYTGELFF,TGTGCCAGCAGCTCCCAGTACACCGGGGAGCTGTTTTTT
TRBV12-3/TRBV12-4,TRBD2,NA,15,TRBJ2-2,CASSPAGGGTGELFF,TGTGCCAGCAGTCCAGCGGGGGGCGGCACCGGGGAGCTGTTTTTT
TRBV10-3,NA,NA,14,TRBJ1-3,CAISGGRSGNTIYF,TGTGCCATCAGTGGCGGCCGCTCTGGAAACACCATATATTTT
TRBV12-3/TRBV12-4,NA,NA,14,TRBJ1-1,CASSLAGKNTEAFF,TGTGCCAGCAGTTTGGCGGGAAAGAACACTGAAGCTTTCTTT
TRBV28,NA,few,15,TRBJ2-1,CASSPTGYSYNEQFF,TGTGCCAGCTCACCGACAGGATACTCCTACAATGAGCAGTTCTTC
TRBV20-1,NA,NA,13,TRBJ2-2,CSASNSGTGELFF,TGCAGTGCGTCTAACTCGGGCACCGGGGAGCTGTTTTTT
TRBV27,TRBD1,NA,14,TRBJ1-5,CASRRTGGNQPQHF,TGTGCCAGCAGACGGACAGGGGGCAATCAGCCCCAGCATTTT
TRBV6-6,NA,once,16,TRBJ2-7,CASSSPGGRGSYEQYF,TGTGCCAGCAGTTCTCCGGGGGGCCGGGGGTCCTACGAGCAGTACTTC
TRBV7-9,TRBD1,once,17,TRBJ2-7,CASSSIRGTGAPYEQYF,TGTGCCAGCAGCTCAATTAGGGGGACAGGGGCGCCATACGAGCAGTACTTC
TRBV20-1,TRBD2,NA,14,TRBJ2-5,CSAQTSAAGETQYF,TGCAGTGCTCAGACTAGCGCGGCTGGAGAGACCCAGTACTTC
TRBV30,NA,NA,14,TRBJ1-4,CAWRARGGYEKLFF,TGTGCCTGGAGGGCCCGCGGGGGCTATGAAAAACTGTTTTTT
TRBV12-3/TRBV12-4,TRBD1,NA,14,TRBJ2-3,CASSSDRGTDTQYF,TGTGCCAGCAGTTCGGACAGGGGCACAGATACGCAGTATTTT
TRBV3-1,NA,NA,15,TRBJ1-5,CASSHSQQGNQPQHF,TGTGCCAGCAGCCATAGTCAACAGGGTAATCAGCCCCAGCATTTT
TRBV6-6,NA,NA,14,TRBJ2-3,CASKNRRGTDTQYF,TGTGCCAGCAAAAATAGACGGGGCACAGATACGCAGTATTTT
TRBV29-1,TRBD1,NA,12,TRBJ1-2,CSARQGSYGYTF,TGCAGCGCGAGACAGGGCTCCTATGGCTACACCTTC
TRBV11-3,NA,NA,11,TRBJ2-5,CASSSQGAQYF,TGTGCCAGCAGCTCCCAGGGTGCCCAGTACTTC
TRBV20-1,NA,NA,15,TRBJ2-2,CSAVERPLGTGELFF,TGCAGTGCTGTCGAGCGCCCCCTGGGCACCGGGGAGCTGTTTTTT
TRBV4-2,TRBD1,NA,19,TRBJ1-2,CASSQRADRTGVTNYGYTF,TGTGCCAGCAGCCAGAGGGCGGATAGGACAGGGGTGACGAACTATGGCTACACCTTC
TRBV20-1,NA,NA,11,TRBJ2-7,CSARQGYEQYF,TGCAGTGCGCGGCAGGGCTACGAGCAGTACTTC
TRBV10-3,NA,NA,14,TRBJ2-7,CAISALGGHYEQYF,TGTGCCATCAGTGCCTTGGGGGGGCACTACGAGCAGTACTTC